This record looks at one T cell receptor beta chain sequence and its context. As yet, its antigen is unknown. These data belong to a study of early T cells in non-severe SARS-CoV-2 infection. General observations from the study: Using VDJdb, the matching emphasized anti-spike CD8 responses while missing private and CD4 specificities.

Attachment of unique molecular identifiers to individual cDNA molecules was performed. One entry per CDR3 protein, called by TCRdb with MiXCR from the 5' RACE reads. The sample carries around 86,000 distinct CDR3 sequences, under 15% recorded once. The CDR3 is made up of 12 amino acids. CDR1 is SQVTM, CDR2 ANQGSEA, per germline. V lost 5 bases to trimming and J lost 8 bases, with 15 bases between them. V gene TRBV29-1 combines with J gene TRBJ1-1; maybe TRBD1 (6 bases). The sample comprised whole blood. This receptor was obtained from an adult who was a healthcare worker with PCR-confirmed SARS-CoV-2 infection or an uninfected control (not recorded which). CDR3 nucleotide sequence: TGCAGCGTTAGGAAGGAACAGGGAGAAGCTTTCTTT. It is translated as CSVRKEQGEAFF.